Included here is one T cell receptor (beta chain) sequence, with context. Its antigen is not known. Inclusion characteristics of ophthalmopathy patients comprised a Clinical Activity Score of at least 3, a NOSPECS grade of at least 4, and duration under 3 months. The study excluded patients with uncontrolled infection, other autoimmune disease, pregnancy or lactation. About 10 ml fresh peripheral blood yielded the PBMCs. This sample was included in a study of T cells in Graves' hyperthyroidism and ophthalmopathy. General study findings and limits: In the blood, most expanded thyroid clonotypes above 0.001 appeared as well.

Trimming stripped 3 bases from V and 2 bases from J, with 17 bases between. This CDR3 region has 17 residues. CDR1 is LGHDT and CDR2 is YNNKEL in the germline V gene (reference sequence). Authors of the study amplified TCR beta CDR3 regions from RNA transcripts. The HTBI set primed first-round TCR CDR3 RT-PCR. One entry per CDR3 protein, called by TCRdb with MiXCR from the multiplex PCR reads. This table has 250,000 to 300,000 distinct CDR3 sequences, roughly 19% appearing once. The clonotype was recovered from a middle-aged man with Graves' ophthalmopathy. V gene TRBV3-1 combines with J gene TRBJ1-5; D perhaps matches TRBD1 (5 bases). Sequencing was carried out using blood. The CDR3 nucleotides are TGTGCCAGCAGCCAGGGCGGACACCTTAGAGGCAATCAGCCCCAGCATTTT. Translation: CASSQGGHLRGNQPQHF.